The 14 T cell receptor beta chains given below trace back to one sample, sequenced in a study of blood T cells in healthy people across ages (dated by TCRdb to between 2014 and 2017). The library was built by means of 5' RACE. Sequencer: Illumina HiSeq 2500. The second PCR ran for roughly 7 to 11 cycles and used a J-beta primer mix along with a sample-barcoded 5' primer. The raw public data were reprocessed by TCRdb itself: fastp quality trimming at Q25, MiXCR clonotype calling, in-frame beta chains only. For every CDR3 protein sequence, its rows merge into one entry that carries the most common genes and DNA. The sample profile shows about 1,500,000 distinct CDR3 sequences; 28% of them were found once. The ten largest clones take up 7.7% of the sample. Sequencing input: blood. The receptors derive from a woman aged 30 to 39 in good health.

The V and J genes are TRBV7-6 and TRBJ2-1; 11 bases are shared with TRBD2. The CDR3 has 15 amino acids. The germline CDR1 and CDR2 sequences are SGHVS and FNYEAQ. With V trimmed by 3 bases and J by 5 bases, 3 bases remained unmatched. CDR3 amino acids: CASSFTLAGDNEQFF. The CDR3 DNA reads as TGTGCCAGCAGCTTTACACTAGCGGGAGACAATGAGCAGTTCTTC.

Only a few counts were recorded for this clonotype. The chain combines TRBV27 with TRBJ2-5; D remains ambiguous. Trimming took off 8 bases at V and 5 bases at J, with 15 bases between the two ends. CDR1 is MNHEY and CDR2 is SMNVEV in the germline V gene (reference sequence). The CDR3 is made up of 13 amino acids. The chain's CDR3 is CASSASLWETQYF. Written as DNA, the CDR3 is TGTGCCAGCTCGGCTAGTCTCTGGGAGACCCAGTACTTC.

J is TRBJ2-7 and V is TRBV12-3 or TRBV12-4; D could derive from TRBD1 or TRBD2 (5 bases each). V was shortened by 10 bases and J by 0 bases, with 16 bases between the two germline ends. The CDR3 runs to 14 residues. CDR3 nucleotide sequence: TGTGCCAACAGACGATGGGGGAACTCCTACGAGCAGTACTTC. Amino acids: CANRRWGNSYEQYF.

V gene TRBV20-1 combines with J gene TRBJ1-1; 8 positions match TRBD1. This CDR3 region has 13 residues. CDR1 is DFQATT and CDR2 is SNEGSKA in the germline V gene (reference sequence). Trimming cost V 5 bases and J 7 bases; bases outside gene matches: 9. CDR3 loop: CSAAGTGGFEAFF. CDR3 coding DNA: TGCAGTGCTGCCGGGACAGGCGGATTTGAAGCTTTCTTT.

This clonotype has only a few counts. V usage is TRBV9 and J usage is TRBJ2-1; 9 bases fit TRBD1. J lost 8 bases, V lost 0 bases, and 3 bases had no gene match. The CDR3 has 14 amino acids. Germline V gene sequence: CDR1 SGDLS, CDR2 YYNGEE. CDR3 amino acids: CASSVGDRDDEQFF. The CDR3 DNA sequence: TGTGCCAGCAGCGTAGGGGACAGGGACGATGAGCAGTTCTTC. Drawing the rest from reference TRBV9 and TRBJ2-1, the complete variable domain is DSGVTQTPKHLITATGQRVTLRCSPRSGDLSVYWYQQSLDQGLQFLIQYYNGEERAKGNILERFSAQQFPDLHSELNLSSLELGDSALYFCASSVGDRDDEQFFGPGTRLTVL.

The rearrangement joins TRBV12-3 or TRBV12-4 to TRBJ2-7; 9 bases map to TRBD1. CDR3 length: 16 residues. The J segment lost 7 bases and the V segment lost 6 bases, leaving 16 bases of the junction unmatched. The CDR3 protein is CASRPPTGGARNEQYF. CDR3 coding DNA: TGTGCCAGCAGGCCTCCAACAGGGGGCGCCCGCAATGAGCAGTACTTC.

The chain is built from TRBV19 and TRBJ2-7; possibly TRBD1 or TRBD2 for D (5 bases each). V was cut by 3 bases and J by 2 bases, with 11 bases left in between. This CDR3 is 14 amino acids long. Germline V gene sequence: CDR1 LNHDA, CDR2 SQIVND (reference sequence). CDR3 in DNA: TGTGCCAGTAGTATCAGAGGGGACGCCTACGAGCAGTACTTC. Its protein is CASSIRGDAYEQYF. Variable domain in full (rest from reference TRBV19 and TRBJ2-7): DGGITQSPKYLFRKEGQNVTLSCEQNLNHDAMYWYRQDPGQGLRLIYYSQIVNDFQKGDIAEGYSVSREKKESFPLTVTSAQKNPTAFYLCASSIRGDAYEQYFGPGTRLTVT.

This clonotype has a single count. One end of the junction varies from germline; a read error may be responsible. V usage is TRBV7-9 and J usage is TRBJ1-2; 8 positions agree with TRBD1. Per germline, CDR1 SEHNR and CDR2 FQNEAQ (reference sequence). This CDR3 is 14 amino acids long. CDR3 amino acids: CAGSFESGGAGYTF. The CDR3 bases are TGTGCCGGCAGCTTTGAGTCAGGGGGCGCTGGCTACACCTTC.

J is TRBJ1-2 and V is TRBV19; D may be TRBD1 (5 bases). The V end lost 6 bases, the J end lost 7 bases, and 15 bases lay between the germline ends. Germline CDR1 LNHDA, CDR2 SQIVND (reference sequence). The CDR3 contains 13 residues. For the CDR3, the DNA is TGTGCCAGTAGCCTGACGAGGGACTGTGGCTACACCTTC. As protein: CASSLTRDCGYTF.

This clonotype was detected only a few times. The chain couples TRBV20-1 to TRBJ2-7; 10 positions match TRBD2. The V gene end was trimmed by 7 bases and the J gene end by 1 base; junction bases not matched to a gene: 10. The CDR3 is 15 residues long. The germline V gene has CDR1 DFQATT and CDR2 SNEGSKA (reference sequence). The CDR3 sequence: CSVPDVAGGSYEQYF. The CDR3 DNA follows: TGCAGTGTCCCCGATGTAGCGGGGGGTTCCTACGAGCAGTACTTC.

In this sample, this clonotype turned up a few times. The chain links TRBV5-5 to TRBJ1-4; D remains unclear. Trimming removed 0 bases from V and 6 bases from J, with 6 bases in between. This CDR3 region has 13 residues. The germline V gene has CDR1 SGHKS and CDR2 YYEKEE (reference sequence). The CDR3 DNA sequence: TGTGCCAGCAGCTTGGCCCCGGATGAAAAACTGTTTTTT. Residues: CASSLAPDEKLFF.

V gene TRBV28 combines with J gene TRBJ1-2; D may be TRBD1 (5 bases). The germline gives CDR1 MDHEN, CDR2 SYDVKM. The CDR3 contains 15 residues. Trimming took off 3 bases at V and 0 bases at J, with 11 bases between the two ends. CDR3 nucleotides: TGTGCCAGCAGTTTCCCCCGGGGGGCTAACTATGGCTACACCTTC. This gives the protein CASSFPRGANYGYTF.

The chain has TRBV4-1 and TRBJ2-1; TRBD2 matches 12 bases. The germline CDR1 and CDR2 sequences are MGHRA and YSYEKL. This CDR3 is built from 15 residues. The ends lost 5 bases at V and 8 bases at J; junction bases unmatched: 7. In nucleotides, the CDR3 is TGCGCCAGCAGCTCCCGACTAGCGGGAGAAGATGAGCAGTTCTTC. Translating it yields CASSSRLAGEDEQFF.

The rearrangement links TRBV9 to TRBJ2-1, with TRBD2 identical over 13 bases. In germline, CDR1 is SGDLS, CDR2 YYNGEE. J gave up 8 bases and V 0 bases, and 2 bases lay outside the gene matches. This CDR3 spans 15 amino acids. CDR3 in DNA: TGTGCCAGCAGCGTAGGGACTAGCGGGGGAGATGAGCAGTTCTTC. It yields the protein CASSVGTSGGDEQFF.